One sample yielded the 28 T cell receptor beta chains listed below, sequenced in a study of T cells in Graves' hyperthyroidism and ophthalmopathy. The TCR beta CDR3 regions underwent amplification using RNA transcripts as the source. Carried out on the TCR CDR3, a first-round RT-PCR used the HTBI primer set. In TCRdb, the multiplex PCR reads were re-called with MiXCR into one record per CDR3 protein. The sample records 650,000 to 700,000 distinct CDR3 sequences, around 15% being singletons. Sequenced sample: blood. Receptor source: a man between 50 and 59 years old with Graves' hyperthyroidism.

The genes are TRBV6-2 or TRBV6-3 and TRBJ2-7; 8 bases align to TRBD1. Germline CDR1 reads MNHEY; CDR2 reads SVGEGT. The junction had 8 bases not matched to a gene; V was cut back by 4 bases and J by 0 bases. This CDR3 comprises 16 residues. The CDR3 nucleotides are TGTGCCAGCAGTTTCCCGGACAGGGTGAGCTCCTACGAGCAGTACTTC. Its protein product is CASSFPDRVSSYEQYF.

V and J are TRBV12-3 or TRBV12-4 and TRBJ1-1, with a weak D call TRBD1 (5 bases). The length of the CDR3 is 13 residues. The ends were cut back, 6 bases at V and 3 bases at J, with 11 bases in the middle. CDR3 in DNA: TGTGCCAGCAGCAATATGGGGGACACTGAAGCTTTCTTT. The encoded protein is CASSNMGDTEAFF.

This clonotype was picked up many times. This sequence joins TRBV2 and TRBJ2-3, with D possibly called TRBD1 or TRBD2 (5 bases each). This CDR3 is built from 16 residues. V dropped 2 bases and J dropped 5 bases, with 17 bases sitting between them. Germline V lookup: CDR1 SNHLY, CDR2 FYNNEI. CDR3 sequence reads: CASSERDLRPRDTQYF. The CDR3 nucleotides read TGTGCCAGCAGTGAACGGGACCTTCGTCCCCGAGATACGCAGTATTTT. Looking up the rest from reference TRBV2 and TRBJ2-3 gives the full variable domain: EPEVTQTPSHQVTQMGQEVILRCVPISNHLYFYWYRQILGQKVEFLVSFYNNEISEKSEIFDDQFSVERPDGSNFTLKIRSTKLEDSAMYFCASSERDLRPRDTQYFGPGTRLTVL.

As for this clonotype: This could be a read error, since a much larger clone is one nucleotide away. CDR3 sequence: CASSEVTYEQYF. The CDR3 bases are TGTGCCAGCAGTGAAGTTACCTACGAGCAGTACTTC. V and J are TRBV6-1 and TRBJ2-7; D call uncertain. The germline V gene encodes CDR1 MNHNS and CDR2 SASEGT. CDR3 length: 12 residues. V was cut by 1 base and J by 2 bases, with 3 bases left in between.

This clonotype was seen many times. Since a much larger clone is just one base distant, this may be a read error. This chain uses TRBV27 with TRBJ2-1; D is undetermined. Looked up from germline, CDR1 is MNHEY and CDR2 is SMNVEV (reference sequence). CDR3 size: 15 residues. The CDR3 protein is CASRFGLRSYNEQLF. The CDR3 coding sequence is TGTGCCAGCAGGTTTGGGCTTCGCTCCTACAATGAGCAGCTCTTC.

This clonotype was counted only a few times. The rearrangement uses TRBV12-3 or TRBV12-4 and TRBJ1-6; the D gene is possibly TRBD1 (6 bases). The CDR3 length is 14 residues. Trimming removed 4 bases at V and 10 bases at J, with 14 bases between. The CDR3 bases are TGTGCCAGCAGTTGGGGGAGGGGGAGATCACCCCTCCACTTT. It is translated as CASSWGRGRSPLHF.

This clonotype was recorded a few times. CDR3 in DNA: TGTGCCAGCAGTGTTGAACTAGCGGGAAGCAATGAGCAGTTCTTC. Translating gives CASSVELAGSNEQFF. V and J are TRBV2 and TRBJ2-1; TRBD2 matches at 10 bases. With 4 bases clipped from V and 6 bases from J, the junction kept 6 bases outside the gene matches. This CDR3 is 15 amino acids long. Germline V gene sequence: CDR1 SNHLY, CDR2 FYNNEI.

This clonotype was counted a few times. The chain uses TRBV2 and TRBJ2-1, with TRBD2 identical over 13 bases. Unmatched junction bases numbered 4, after V lost 3 bases and J lost 2 bases. This CDR3 contains 17 residues. From germline, CDR1 is SNHLY and CDR2 FYNNEI. CDR3 amino acids: CASSEGTSGETYNEQFF. The CDR3 region has the DNA TGTGCCAGCAGTGAGGGGACTAGCGGGGAAACCTACAATGAGCAGTTCTTC.

The V call is TRBV3-1, the J call TRBJ2-5; the D gene could be TRBD1 or TRBD2 (6 bases each). V was pared by 1 base and J by 5 bases, with 17 bases between. Germline V lookup: CDR1 LGHDT, CDR2 YNNKEL (reference sequence). The CDR3 has 16 amino acids. CDR3 sequence (DNA): TGTGCCAGCAGCCAAGGACTAGGGGGAGGAAGCGAGACCCAGTACTTC. It translates to CASSQGLGGGSETQYF.

The chain couples TRBV27 to TRBJ2-3, with TRBD2 as a possible D gene (6 bases). The V gene's germline CDR1 is MNHEY and CDR2 SMNVEV (reference sequence). Trimming pared 4 bases from V and 4 bases from J, leaving 15 bases between. This CDR3 is 15 amino acids long. The CDR3 coding sequence is TGTGCCAGCAGTTCTCCCGTCCGGGAGCCAGATACGCAGTATTTT. Translated: CASSSPVREPDTQYF.

In this sample, this clonotype turned up many times. This rearrangement joins TRBV28 to TRBJ1-1; D gene uncertain. The CDR3 has 15 amino acids. The V end was cut by 3 bases, the J end by 0 bases, with 11 bases between. In germline, CDR1 is MDHEN, CDR2 SYDVKM. CDR3 residues: CASSFRQSMNTEAFF. The CDR3 bases are TGTGCCAGCAGTTTTCGACAAAGCATGAACACTGAAGCTTTCTTT. The whole variable domain, remainder taken from reference TRBV28 and TRBJ1-1, is DVKVTQSSRYLVKRTGEKVFLECVQDMDHENMFWYRQDPGLGLRLIYFSYDVKMKEKGDIPEGYSVSREKKERFSLILESASTNQTSMYLCASSFRQSMNTEAFFGQGTRLTVV.

The sample holds many counts of this clonotype. The chain couples TRBV7-2 to TRBJ2-1; no definite D call. Germline CDR1 SGHTA, CDR2 FQGNSA. CDR3 size: 14 residues. Deletions cut 5 bases from V and 8 bases from J, with 16 bases between. In DNA, the CDR3 is TGTGCCAGCAGCCCGCCGAGCTCCGGCGATGAGCAGTTCTTC. Protein product: CASSPPSSGDEQFF.

This clonotype showed up many times. The CDR3 bases are TGTGCCAGCAGTTTAGTCGGCTACTCCTACGAGCAGTACTTC. It specifies CASSLVGYSYEQYF. V usage is TRBV28 and J usage is TRBJ2-7; no definite D call. V lost 2 bases to trimming and J lost 0 bases, with 8 bases between them. This CDR3 contains 14 residues. Germline CDR1 and CDR2: MDHEN and SYDVKM.

V usage is TRBV28 and J usage is TRBJ1-5, with 10 bases identical to TRBD1. Germline V gene lookup returns CDR1 MDHEN and CDR2 SYDVKM. V gave up 3 bases and J gave up 3 bases; unmatched junction bases: 5. This CDR3 has 16 amino acids. The CDR3 spells CASSFYDRGLNQPQHF. The CDR3 DNA reads as TGTGCCAGCAGTTTCTACGACAGGGGGCTCAATCAGCCCCAGCATTTT.

At least ten counts were recorded for this clonotype. The chain joins TRBV2 to TRBJ2-1; D is perhaps TRBD1 (5 bases). Trimming shortened V by 6 bases and J by 6 bases, and 6 bases separated the two germline ends. Germline loops: CDR1 SNHLY, CDR2 FYNNEI. The CDR3 length is 11 residues. The CDR3 reads CASSRVNEQFF. The CDR3 DNA is TGTGCCAGCAGCAGGGTCAATGAGCAGTTCTTC.

This clonotype has only a few counts. This rearrangement joins TRBV27 to TRBJ2-5, with 8 positions matching TRBD1. This CDR3 comprises 13 residues. CDR1 and CDR2 (germline): MNHEY, SMNVEV (reference sequence). V was pared by 5 bases and J by 4 bases, with 3 bases of the junction left unmatched. CDR3 residues: CASSLTGAETQYF. CDR3 sequence (DNA): TGTGCCAGCAGTCTGACAGGGGCAGAGACCCAGTACTTC.

This chain uses TRBV5-4 with TRBJ2-3; 7 nucleotides align to TRBD2. The V gene's germline CDR1 is SGHNT and CDR2 YYREEE (reference sequence). V shed 6 bases, J shed 2 bases, and the junction held 9 bases outside the gene matches. This CDR3 spans 15 amino acids. CDR3: CASTRAGVLTDTQYF. In DNA form, the CDR3 reads TGTGCCAGCACTCGGGCGGGGGTACTCACAGATACGCAGTATTTT.

This clonotype was observed a few times. V is TRBV4-1 and J is TRBJ1-1; 7 bases line up with TRBD1. The trim removed 6 bases at V and 5 bases at J, leaving 9 bases unmatched. Per germline, CDR1 MGHRA and CDR2 YSYEKL. The CDR3 covers 14 residues. This CDR3 reads CASSPAIQGTEAFF. CDR3 sequence (DNA): TGCGCCAGCAGTCCTGCGATACAGGGGACTGAAGCTTTCTTT.

This clonotype was seen many times. This chain links TRBV2 with TRBJ2-1; D is unclear. CDR3 length: 13 residues. Trimming cost V 9 bases and J 13 bases, with 22 bases left between them. Per germline, CDR1 SNHLY and CDR2 FYNNEI. CDR3: CARTLSPTGFQFF. The CDR3 DNA sequence: TGTGCCAGAACCCTCTCCCCCACCGGTTTTCAGTTCTTC.

This chain links TRBV13 with TRBJ2-7, with 8 bases that match TRBD2. This CDR3 comprises 14 residues. Trimming cost V 4 bases and J 2 bases; bases outside gene matches: 4. CDR1 is PRHDT and CDR2 is FYEKMQ in the germline V gene (reference sequence). CDR3 sequence reads: CASSYGGRPYEQYF. Written as DNA, the CDR3 is TGTGCCAGCAGCTATGGCGGGAGGCCCTACGAGCAGTACTTC.

This clonotype was recorded many times. The chain carries TRBV11-1 and TRBJ2-1; D may match TRBD1 or TRBD2 (5 bases each). The CDR3 length is 16 residues. The V gene's germline CDR1 is SGHAT and CDR2 FQDESV (reference sequence). V gave up 5 bases and J gave up 0 bases, with 14 bases separating them. Written as DNA, the CDR3 is TGTGCCAGCAGCCTGGGGACCACAAGCTCCTACAATGAGCAGTTCTTC. Its translation: CASSLGTTSSYNEQFF.

This clonotype was detected many times. The chain carries TRBV12-3 or TRBV12-4 and TRBJ2-5, with TRBD2 matching 10 bases. The V and J ends lost 5 bases and 0 bases, in that order; junction bases with no gene match: 3. This CDR3 comprises 15 residues. Here the CDR3 reads CASSLLAGYQETQYF. The CDR3 coding sequence is TGTGCCAGCAGTCTACTAGCGGGATACCAAGAGACCCAGTACTTC.

This clonotype was recorded many times. The rearrangement uses TRBV25-1 and TRBJ1-5, with a possible D match to TRBD1 (6 bases). The CDR3 runs 15 residues. Between the trimmed V and J ends, which lost 3 bases and 6 bases, there was a span of 15 bases. Germline CDR1 reads MGHDK; CDR2 reads SYGVNS. The CDR3 nucleotides read TGTGCCAGCAGTGAGCGGACAGCTCGGGGTCAGCCCCAGCATTTT. Its translation is CASSERTARGQPQHF.

The chain employs TRBV12-3 or TRBV12-4 and TRBJ1-2, with D uncertain. The CDR3 spans 12 residues. V was shortened by 0 bases and J by 8 bases, with 7 bases between the two germline ends. The CDR3 region has the DNA TGTGCCAGCAGTTTAGCCCCTGCCGGCTACACCTTC. It yields the protein CASSLAPAGYTF.

The chain uses TRBV7-2 and TRBJ2-1; maybe TRBD1 (5 bases). From germline, CDR1 is SGHTA and CDR2 FQGNSA. This CDR3 has 16 residues. With 5 bases removed from V and 0 bases from J, the gap between germline ends came to 14 bases. For the CDR3, the DNA is TGTGCCAGCAGCCCCCAGGCAGGACACTCCTACAATGAGCAGTTCTTC. Protein product: CASSPQAGHSYNEQFF. Full variable domain (missing parts from reference TRBV7-2 and TRBJ2-1): GAGVSQSPSNKVTEKGKDVELRCDPISGHTALYWYRQSLGQGLEFLIYFQGNSAPDKSGLPSDRFSAERTGGSVSTLTIQRTQQEDSAVYLCASSPQAGHSYNEQFFGPGTRLTVL.

This chain uses TRBV9 with TRBJ2-2, with D tentatively TRBD2 (6 bases). V was trimmed by 5 bases and J by 1 base, leaving 15 bases between them. CDR3 length: 16 residues. Looked up from germline, CDR1 is SGDLS and CDR2 is YYNGEE. CDR3 bases: TGTGCCAGCAGGGACACTAGCTACGGGAACACCGGGGAGCTGTTTTTT. It yields the protein CASRDTSYGNTGELFF.

This clonotype turned up a few times. The genes are TRBV7-8 and TRBJ2-7; 8 positions match TRBD2. Losses at the gene ends were 5 bases for V and 1 base for J; bases not matched to a gene: 7. This CDR3 has 15 residues. Per germline, CDR1 SGHVS and CDR2 FQNEAQ. In DNA, the CDR3 is TGTGCCAGCAGCCCCGGAGCGGGAGAGTCCTACGAGCAGTACTTC. This sequence encodes CASSPGAGESYEQYF.

V and J are TRBV20-1 and TRBJ1-2, with 10 bases that match TRBD1. Germline CDR1 and CDR2: DFQATT and SNEGSKA (reference sequence). The ends lost 4 bases at V and 4 bases at J; junction bases unmatched: 9. This CDR3 is built from 15 residues. Here the CDR3 DNA reads TGCAGTGCTACGACAAACCGACAGGGGGCCTATGGCTACACCTTC. Protein sequence: CSATTNRQGAYGYTF.